The present TCR beta chain was sequenced within a study of blood T cell repertoires in COVID-19. Study background: COVID-19 samples collected from the United States, Italy and Spain covered acute and convalescent phases. T cells, B-cell-depleted T cells, or PBMCs supplied cDNA or gDNA.

This clone was detected a few times. Original methodology: How many nucleated cells were present was estimated from reference gene primer amplification. Data came from immunoSEQ multiplex PCR; TCRdb stores just in-frame clones and leaves some out. V and J calls and clone size follow that table, whereas D and trimming were derived from the DNA. The table records about 240,000 clones, over 75% of them present only once. Trimming removed 2 bases from V and 0 bases from J; junction bases left unmatched: 4. Germline lookup yields CDR1 MNHNS and CDR2 SASEGT. The CDR3 is 15 amino acids. This sequence originates from a woman younger than 45 with acute or convalescent COVID-19. The V and J genes are TRBV6-1 and TRBJ2-7; 7 bases are shared with TRBD2. The sample comprised peripheral blood. The DNA for the CDR3 is TGTGCCAGCAGTGAAATACCTAGCGGCTCCTACGAGCAGTACTTC. It is translated as CASSEIPSGSYEQYF.